The next 9 T cell receptor beta chains were all read from a single sample in a study of liver allograft versus peripheral blood T cells. Study at large: Comparing T cell receptor repertoires in transplanted livers with those in recipients' peripheral blood was part of the design.

Using its own MiXCR run on the reads, TCRdb lists one record per CDR3 protein. Of thousands of distinct CDR3 sequences listed, approximately 20% are singletons. All receptors come from a human patient who had a liver transplant. Some T cells may be provided by the graft donor.

Judged by abundance, this clonotype is medium-sized (0.01 to 0.1%). The chain carries TRBV29-1 and TRBJ1-2; 9 bases line up with TRBD1. CDR1 SQVTM and CDR2 ANQGSEA come from the germline V gene. There are 15 residues in the CDR3. V was pared by 1 base and J by 5 bases, with 8 bases of the junction left unmatched. CDR3 nucleotides: TGCAGCGTTGAAGGCCTAGGGGACAGGGATTATGGCTACACCTTC. It codes for CSVEGLGDRDYGYTF.

In its sample, this clonotype is medium-sized. The CDR3 DNA follows: TGTGCCAGCAGTGAATACCGGGACTACTATGGCTACACCTTC. This translates into CASSEYRDYYGYTF. The chain employs TRBV6-1 and TRBJ1-2, with D tentatively TRBD1 (5 bases). CDR3 length: 14 residues. The germline V gene has CDR1 MNHNS and CDR2 SASEGT. V shed 2 bases and J shed 3 bases, with 10 bases lying between them.

The V call is TRBV9, the J call TRBJ2-2, with 11 bases matching TRBD1. CDR1 and CDR2 from the germline V gene are SGDLS and YYNGEE. The CDR3 runs 17 residues. The V and J ends lost 4 bases and 7 bases, in that order; junction bases with no gene match: 12. This chain's CDR3 is CASSIGQGAYLGGELFF. In DNA, the CDR3 is TGTGCCAGCAGCATAGGACAGGGGGCATACTTGGGCGGGGAGCTGTTTTTT.

By proportion, this clonotype is medium-sized. This chain joins TRBV7-2 and TRBJ1-2; 8 nucleotides align to TRBD1. Trimming at V came to 5 bases and at J to 3 bases, leaving 5 bases not matched to a gene. This CDR3 contains 14 residues. Germline loops: CDR1 SGHTA, CDR2 FQGNSA. CDR3 in DNA: TGTGCCAGCAGCCCAGGGGGCGCGGACTATGGCTACACCTTC. The encoded protein is CASSPGGADYGYTF.

This chain uses TRBV5-1 with TRBJ1-1, with TRBD1 as a possible D gene (6 bases). The germline V gene encodes CDR1 SGHRS and CDR2 YFSETQ. There are 15 residues in the CDR3. With 4 bases removed from V and 0 bases from J, the gap between germline ends came to 13 bases. The CDR3 region has the DNA TGCGCCAGCAGCCAAACCGCAGGGGTGAACACTGAAGCTTTCTTT. As protein: CASSQTAGVNTEAFF.

V gene TRBV15 combines with J gene TRBJ1-4; D gene uncertain. The V gene lost 0 bases and the J gene lost 6 bases, with 11 bases spanning the gap. The CDR3 length is 15 residues. Looked up from germline, CDR1 is LNHNV and CDR2 is YYDKDF (reference sequence). The CDR3 DNA reads TGTGCCACCAGCAGAGATTTGCAGAGAGATGAAAAACTGTTTTTT. This encodes CATSRDLQRDEKLFF.

This clonotype was picked up a small number of times. The chain links TRBV7-9 to TRBJ1-1; 8 positions agree with TRBD1. The V and J ends lost 3 bases and 7 bases, in that order; junction bases with no gene match: 4. Germline V gene data show CDR1 as SEHNR and CDR2 as FQNEAQ (reference sequence). The CDR3 sequence is 13 residues long. The CDR3 loop is CASSFGQGGEAFF. The CDR3, as DNA: TGTGCCAGCAGCTTTGGACAGGGTGGTGAAGCTTTCTTT.

This clonotype was seen many times. This chain connects TRBV6-1 to TRBJ1-3; D unresolved. Germline V gives CDR1 MNHNS, CDR2 SASEGT. Trimming removed 0 bases at V and 0 bases at J, with 12 bases between. This CDR3 contains 17 residues. CDR3 amino acids: CASSEARVGASGNTIYF. CDR3 nucleotide sequence: TGTGCCAGCAGTGAAGCGCGGGTCGGTGCCTCTGGAAACACCATATATTTT.

This clonotype was picked up a small number of times. This chain uses TRBV7-9 with TRBJ2-4; D might be TRBD2 (5 bases). Between the trimmed V and J ends, which lost 4 bases and 0 bases, there was a span of 10 bases. This CDR3 has 15 amino acids. In germline, CDR1 is SEHNR, CDR2 FQNEAQ (reference sequence). Here the CDR3 DNA reads TGTGCCAGCAGCTCGCCCGGACTAGCCAAAAACATTCAGTACTTC. As protein: CASSSPGLAKNIQYF. Full variable domain (remainder filled in from reference TRBV7-9 and TRBJ2-4): DTGVSQNPRHKITKRGQNVTFRCDPISEHNRLYWYRQTLGQGPEFLTYFQNEAQLEKSRLLSDRFSAERPKGSFSTLEIQRTEQGDSAMYLCASSSPGLAKNIQYFGAGTRLSVL.